This T cell receptor (beta chain) was obtained from a study of beta chain features in type 1 diabetes. The CDR3 covers 14 residues. Trimming removed 2 bases at V and 9 bases at J, with 16 bases between. CDR1 is MNHEY, CDR2 SVGAGI, per germline. CD4+ naive, central memory, regulatory and stem cell-like memory subsets were isolated by sorting on CD45RO/CCR7/CD25/CD127/CD95/CD27. Regarding this clone: Its matching antigen is unknown.

Reverse transcription of all isolated RNA meant that expressed TCRB transcripts were sequenced. Sequencing was performed with immunoSEQ multiplex PCR; in TCRdb, only in-frame clones are kept and a portion is missing. The sample consists of some 44,000 clones, 66% of them appearing once. Findings and limits, study-wide: Shortening of TCRB CDR3s, moderate but significant, appeared in all four CD4+ subsets of Type 1 diabetes patients.

The rearrangement links TRBV6-5 to TRBJ2-5; TRBD2 is a possible D gene (5 bases). This TCR was sampled from a woman younger than 30 with type 1 diabetes. The sample taken for sequencing was Tregs from blood. The DNA for the CDR3 is TGTGCCAGCAGTTACGGAGGATTGCGTCCTGCCCAGTACTTC. It translates to CASSYGGLRPAQYF.